Described below is a single TCR beta chain sequence and its context. The junction departs from germline at one end; a sequencing error may be responsible. Three rounds of nested PCR, following a modified ARM-PCR protocol, produced the TCRbeta library. TCRdb independently ran MiXCR on the multiplex PCR reads; one entry per CDR3 protein. The table records roughly 140,000 distinct CDR3 sequences, roughly 70% of them present only once. The data originate from a study of tumor and adjacent non-tumor tissue in lung cancer. The CDR3 is made up of 17 amino acids. Germline V CDR1 and CDR2: SGHRS, YFSETQ. No cell sorting was done before RNA was extracted from the tissue.

This sequence was found in a man aged 55 to 70 with small cell lung cancer. The sample consisted of lung tumor tissue. V gene TRBV5-1 combines with J gene TRBJ2-3; TRBD1 aligns across 11 bases. The CDR3 nucleotides are TGCGCCAGCAACTTGGCCCGGACAGGGGGCAAGACAGATACGCAGTATTTT. Its translation: CASNLARTGGKTDTQYF. Drawing the rest from reference TRBV5-1 and TRBJ2-3, the complete variable domain is KAGVTQTPRYLIKTRGQQVTLSCSPISGHRSVSWYQQTPGQGLQFLFEYFSETQRNKGNFPGRFSGRQFSNSRSEMNVSTLELGDSALYLCASNLARTGGKTDTQYFGPGTRLTVL.